The 17 T cell receptor beta chains reported below all come from one sample, sequenced in a study of CD8+CD57+ T cells in acquired aplastic anemia. It was genomic DNA that served as the template for profiling TCR beta VDJ and CDR3. A single record per CDR3 protein comes from TCRdb applying MiXCR to the reads. Altogether 200,000 to 300,000 distinct CDR3 sequences are present, about 80% being singletons, with the ten largest covering 40% to 50%. Selection for sequencing was limited to patients who had shown CD8+CD57+ cell expansion by flow cytometry. The source material was sorted CD4+, CD8+, or CD8+CD57+ T cells (not recorded which) from PBMCs. The receptors were gathered from a human donor with aplastic anemia.

Points on this clonotype: At one end, the junction sequence differs from germline, possibly due to a read error. V and J are TRBV7-2 and TRBJ1-2; D gene uncertain. CDR3 length equals 13 residues. Germline V gene lookup returns CDR1 SGHTA and CDR2 FQGNSA. CDR3 in DNA: TGTGCCAGCAGAACTAGCGTGGTCGACAATGAGCAGTTC. This translates into CASRTSVVDNEQF.

Turning to this clonotype: This likely comes from a read error, as the CDR3 has no conserved phenylalanine or tryptophan at its end. No DNA is shown, since the ends of the CDR3 on it are uncertain; the CDR3 is the one TCRdb lists. The genes are TRBV7-8 and TRBJ2-3; the table's D call TRBD2 went unverified against the DNA. CDR1 and CDR2 from the germline V gene are SGHVS and FQNEAQ. Termini included, the CDR3 measures 12 amino acids. CDR3 region: CASSLGGGTDSQ.

The chain employs TRBV7-2 and TRBJ2-7; a weak D match, TRBD2 (6 bases). The CDR3 runs 14 residues. The germline gives CDR1 SGHTA, CDR2 FQGNSA. V lost 5 bases, J lost 0 bases, and 11 bases lay in between. The DNA of the CDR3 is TGTGCCAGCAGCGCGGGACTCCCCTCCTACGAGCAGTACTTC. Translated, it gives CASSAGLPSYEQYF.

As to this clonotype: The junction and the germline gene differ at one end; a read error may be behind it. The gene calls are TRBV9 and TRBJ1-6; D might be TRBD1 (5 bases). Germline V gives CDR1 SGDLS, CDR2 YYNGEE. CDR3 length: 16 residues. In DNA form, the CDR3 reads TGTGCCAGCAGCTTAGGGACGGGCCGCTATAATTCACACCTCCACTTT. This codes for CASSLGTGRYNSHLHF.

The CDR3 is CASGVGGSYTQYF. CDR3 DNA: TGTGCCAGCGGGGTCGGGGGTAGCTATACGCAGTATTTT. V gene TRBV7-9 combines with J gene TRBJ2-3; D perhaps matches TRBD2 (6 bases). Germline V gene sequence: CDR1 SEHNR, CDR2 FQNEAQ (reference sequence). V lost 8 bases and J lost 7, with 16 bases in between. The CDR3 length is 13 residues.

The J gene is TRBJ2-3, the V gene TRBV7-6; weak D call: TRBD1 (6 bases). Per germline, CDR1 SGHVS and CDR2 FNYEAQ. This CDR3 region has 14 residues. The CDR3 spells CASSLQGGARNKYF. CDR3 nucleotides: TGTGCTAGTAGCCTACAAGGGGGAGCCCGGAACAAGTATTTT.

The rearrangement links TRBV7-8 to TRBJ1-1, with unresolved D. Deletions cut 2 bases from V and 9 bases from J, with 22 bases between. The CDR3 is made up of 16 amino acids. Germline assignment: CDR1 SGHVS and CDR2 FQNEAQ. Written as DNA, the CDR3 is TGTGCCAGCAGCTTAAGTGCAGACCCCCATAGCAATCAAGCTTTCTTT. Its translation is CASSLSADPHSNQAFF.

V is TRBV10-3 and J is TRBJ1-2; 7 bases are a match to TRBD1. The CDR3 is 16 amino acids. The germline gives CDR1 ENHRY, CDR2 SYGVKD. V lost 5 bases to trimming and J lost 4 bases; unmatched junction nucleotides: 13. The CDR3 DNA sequence: TGTGCCATCAGTTCCCCCGGCAGGGGGGTCTCCTATGGCTACACCTTC. It translates to CAISSPGRGVSYGYTF.

The genes are TRBV11-1 and TRBJ2-1; D remains ambiguous. The V and J ends lost 3 bases and 1 base respectively, with 7 bases between them. The CDR3 covers 14 residues. Looked up from germline, CDR1 is SGHAT and CDR2 is FQDESV (reference sequence). In DNA, the CDR3 is TGTGCCAGCAGCTTCATGCAATCCTACAATGAGCAGTTCTTC. This encodes CASSFMQSYNEQFF.

This clonotype was observed at least ten times. This chain uses TRBV7-2 with TRBJ2-1; 12 nucleotides align to TRBD1. Germline assignment: CDR1 SGHTA and CDR2 FQGNSA. The CDR3 runs 15 residues. The V gene end was trimmed by 6 bases and the J gene end by 7 bases; junction bases not matched to a gene: 7. The CDR3, as DNA: TGTGCCAGCAGGTACCGGGACAGGGGGCATAATGAGCAGTTCTTC. Translated, it gives CASRYRDRGHNEQFF. The complete variable domain, with remaining parts taken from reference TRBV7-2 and TRBJ2-1, reads GAGVSQSPSNKVTEKGKDVELRCDPISGHTALYWYRQSLGQGLEFLIYFQGNSAPDKSGLPSDRFSAERTGGSVSTLTIQRTQQEDSAVYLCASRYRDRGHNEQFFGPGTRLTVL.

In regard to this clonotype: One junction end does not reproduce the germline sequence, and a read error may be involved. The V call is TRBV7-2, the J call TRBJ1-1; D is uncertain. The CDR3 contains 15 residues. Germline CDR1 and CDR2: SGHTA and FQGNSA. CDR3: CASSLGTRGHTETFF. For the CDR3, the DNA is TGTGCCAGCAGCTTAGGTACGAGAGGTCACACTGAAACTTTCTTT.

The rearrangement uses TRBV7-3 and TRBJ2-7, with 7 bases aligning to TRBD2. The CDR3 has 15 amino acids. V lost 6 bases, J lost 10 bases, and 18 bases stayed unmatched. Germline assignment: CDR1 SGHTA and CDR2 FQGTGA. CDR3 protein: CASSEAGGGAYAQYF. The CDR3 DNA reads TGTGCCAGCAGTGAAGCGGGCGGGGGAGCTTACGCTCAGTACTTC.

DNA of the CDR3: TGTGCCAGTAAACGGGGCCCCGAGCAGTACTTC. Residues: CASKRGPEQYF. This chain links TRBV27 with TRBJ2-7, with D perhaps given as TRBD1 or TRBD2 (5 bases each). Germline values: CDR1 MNHEY, CDR2 SMNVEV (reference sequence). Trimming removed 9 bases from V and 6 bases from J, with 12 bases in between. The CDR3 loop spans 11 amino acids.

The chain links TRBV11-2 to TRBJ1-4; D is unclear. Trimming left V 4 bases short and J 2 bases short, with 11 bases between. The CDR3 sequence is 15 residues long. The germline CDR1 and CDR2 sequences are SGHAT and FQNNGV. CDR3 nucleotides: TGTGCCAGCAGCTGGAGCGGAGCGACTAATGAAAAACTGTTTTTT. Translated: CASSWSGATNEKLFF.

This chain joins TRBV7-8 and TRBJ2-7; weak D call: TRBD1 (5 bases). CDR1 SGHVS and CDR2 FQNEAQ come from the germline V gene. Trimming removed 3 bases at V and 4 bases at J, with 25 bases between. This CDR3 comprises 18 residues. The chain's CDR3 is CASSFHRGPTALSYEQYV. CDR3 bases: TGTGCCAGCAGCTTTCATCGAGGCCCGACAGCCCTTTCTTACGAGCAGTACGTC.

On this clonotype itself: Just one base apart from a much larger clone, this may be a read error. Without the conserved terminal phenylalanine or tryptophan, this CDR3 likely stems from a read error. The DNA is left out, because the CDR3 cannot be placed on it with certainty; the CDR3 is given as TCRdb lists it. V gene TRBV7-6 combines with J gene TRBJ1-1. The germline CDR1 and CDR2 sequences are SGHVS and FNYEAQ. The CDR3 is 13 amino acids long, termini counted. This chain's CDR3 is CASSLNSYNSPLH.

Regarding this clonotype: This CDR3 fails to terminate in the conserved phenylalanine or tryptophan, so it likely reflects a read error. It is unclear where the CDR3 begins or ends on the DNA, so no DNA is shown, and the CDR3 is as TCRdb lists it. The chain combines TRBV2 with TRBJ1-5; the table's D call TRBD1 went unverified against the DNA. The CDR3 spans 15 amino acids, including both terminal residues. Germline-derived CDR1 and CDR2 are SNHLY and FYNNEI. The CDR3 here is CASSVGAARTQPLHS.